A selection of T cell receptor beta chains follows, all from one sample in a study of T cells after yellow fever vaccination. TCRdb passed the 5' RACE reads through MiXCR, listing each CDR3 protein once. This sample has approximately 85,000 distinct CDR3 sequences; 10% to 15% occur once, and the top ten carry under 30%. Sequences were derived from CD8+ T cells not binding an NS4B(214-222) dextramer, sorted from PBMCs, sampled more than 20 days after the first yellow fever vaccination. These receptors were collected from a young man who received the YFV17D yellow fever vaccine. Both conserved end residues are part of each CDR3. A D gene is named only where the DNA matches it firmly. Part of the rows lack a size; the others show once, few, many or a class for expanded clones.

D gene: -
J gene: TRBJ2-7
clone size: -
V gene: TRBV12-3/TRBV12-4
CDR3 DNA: TGTGCCAGCAGTTTAGGTGTAGGGAACTACGAGCAGTACTTC
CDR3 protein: CASSLGVGNYEQYF

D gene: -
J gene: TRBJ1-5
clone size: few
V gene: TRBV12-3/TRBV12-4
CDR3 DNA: TGTGCCAGCAGTTTGGGCAAGGGACTCCGGCCCCAGCATTTT
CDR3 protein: CASSLGKGLRPQHF

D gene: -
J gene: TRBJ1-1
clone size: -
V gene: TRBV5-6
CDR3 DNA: TGTGCCAGCAGCTCCTGGTTGGACAGCACTGAAGCTTTCTTT
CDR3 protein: CASSSWLDSTEAFF

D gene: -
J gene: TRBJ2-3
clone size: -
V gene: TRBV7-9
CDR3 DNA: TGTGCCAGCACCGTCACAGAGTCTAGCACAGATACGCAGTATTTT
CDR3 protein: CASTVTESSTDTQYF

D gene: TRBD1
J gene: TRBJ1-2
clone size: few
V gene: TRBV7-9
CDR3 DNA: TGTGCCAGCAGCGAACAGGGGTCTAACTATGGCTACACCTTC
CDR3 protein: CASSEQGSNYGYTF

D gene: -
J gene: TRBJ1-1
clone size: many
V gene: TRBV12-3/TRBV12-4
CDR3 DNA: TGTGCCAGCAGTTTAGTGGGAAGCACTGAAGCTTTCTTT
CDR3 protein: CASSLVGSTEAFF

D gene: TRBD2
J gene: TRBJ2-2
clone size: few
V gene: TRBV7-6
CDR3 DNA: TGTGCCAGCAACCCTAGCGGGGGGTGGAACACCGGGGAGCTGTTTTTT
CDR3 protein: CASNPSGGWNTGELFF

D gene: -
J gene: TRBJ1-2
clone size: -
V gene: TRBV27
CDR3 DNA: TGTGCCAGCAGCCCATCAACAGGGCTTCCTATCTATGGCTACACCTTC
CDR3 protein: CASSPSTGLPIYGYTF

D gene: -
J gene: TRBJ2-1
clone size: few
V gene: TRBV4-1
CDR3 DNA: TGCGCCAGCAGCCAAGGGAATAATGAGCAGTTCTTC
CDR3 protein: CASSQGNNEQFF

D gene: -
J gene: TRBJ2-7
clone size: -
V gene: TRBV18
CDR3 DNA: TGTGCCAGCTCACGTACGGGGCGGGTCTACGAGCAGTACTTC
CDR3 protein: CASSRTGRVYEQYF

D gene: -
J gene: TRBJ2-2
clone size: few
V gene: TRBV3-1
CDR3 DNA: TGTGCCAGCAGCCAAGGACTAGAGGCCGGGGAGCTGTTTTTT
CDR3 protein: CASSQGLEAGELFF

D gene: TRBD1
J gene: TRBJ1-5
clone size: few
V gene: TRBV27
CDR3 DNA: TGTGCCAGCAGTCCCTCGGGACAGGGACAGCCCCAGCATTTT
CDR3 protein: CASSPSGQGQPQHF

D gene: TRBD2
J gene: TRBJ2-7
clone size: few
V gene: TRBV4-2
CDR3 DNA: TGTGCCAGCAGCCACATCCTAAGTAGCGGGGGACCACAGTACTTC
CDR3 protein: CASSHILSSGGPQYF

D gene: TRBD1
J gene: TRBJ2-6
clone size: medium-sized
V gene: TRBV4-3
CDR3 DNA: TGCGCCAGCAGCCAAGCAGGGGGCTCTGGGGCCAACGTCCTGACTTTC
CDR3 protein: CASSQAGGSGANVLTF

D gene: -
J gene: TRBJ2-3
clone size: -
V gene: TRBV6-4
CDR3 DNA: TGTGCCAGCAGTGACCGTGCAGCTAGCACAGATACGCAGTATTTT
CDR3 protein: CASSDRAASTDTQYF

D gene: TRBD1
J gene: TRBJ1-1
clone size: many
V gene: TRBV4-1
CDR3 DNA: TGCGCCAGCAGCTTTCAGGGGGGCACTGAAGCTTTCTTT
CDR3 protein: CASSFQGGTEAFF

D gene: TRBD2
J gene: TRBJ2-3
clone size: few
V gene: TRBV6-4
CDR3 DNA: TGTGCCAGCAGTGAGGAAGCGGGGGGTTCCACAGATACGCAGTATTTT
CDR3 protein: CASSEEAGGSTDTQYF

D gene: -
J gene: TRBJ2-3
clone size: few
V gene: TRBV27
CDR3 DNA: TGTGCCAGCAGTTTAGTTGGCCAGCCAGATACGCAGTATTTT
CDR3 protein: CASSLVGQPDTQYF

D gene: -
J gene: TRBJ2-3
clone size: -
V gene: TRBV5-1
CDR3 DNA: TGCGCCAGCAGCGGGGGAGATACGCAGTATTTT
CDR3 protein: CASSGGDTQYF

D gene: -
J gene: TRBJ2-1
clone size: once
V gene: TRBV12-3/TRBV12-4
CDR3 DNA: TGTGCCAGCAGTTTAATAGGCGGGGCCTCCTACAATGAGCAGTTCTTC
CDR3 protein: CASSLIGGASYNEQFF

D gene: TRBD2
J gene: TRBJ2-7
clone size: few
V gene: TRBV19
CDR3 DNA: TGTGCCAGTAGTTCAACGACTAGCTTGGGCGAGCAGTACTTC
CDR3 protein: CASSSTTSLGEQYF

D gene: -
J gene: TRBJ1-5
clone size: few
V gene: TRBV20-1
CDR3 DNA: TGCAGTGCTTTCCAGACGGGGATCAATCAGCCCCAGCATTTT
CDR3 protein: CSAFQTGINQPQHF

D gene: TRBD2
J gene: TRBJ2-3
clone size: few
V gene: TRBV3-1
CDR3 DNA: TGTGCCAGCAGCCCCAGACTAGCGGTCACAGATACGCAGTATTTT
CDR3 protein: CASSPRLAVTDTQYF

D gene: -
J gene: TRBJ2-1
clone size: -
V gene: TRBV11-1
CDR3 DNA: TGTGCCAGCAGCTTAAACCCCCTCTGGGGGGGGGGCCTCGACAATGAGCAGTTCTTC
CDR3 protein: CASSLNPLWGGGLDNEQFF

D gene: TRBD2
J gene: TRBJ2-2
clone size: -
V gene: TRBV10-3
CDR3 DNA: TGTGCCATCAGTGCCTCGACTAGCGGGGGCTCGAACACCGGGGAGCTGTTTTTT
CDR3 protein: CAISASTSGGSNTGELFF

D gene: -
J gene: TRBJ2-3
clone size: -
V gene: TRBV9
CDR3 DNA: TGTGCCAGCAGCCCCCAGAGCTACACAGATACGCAGTATTTT
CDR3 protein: CASSPQSYTDTQYF

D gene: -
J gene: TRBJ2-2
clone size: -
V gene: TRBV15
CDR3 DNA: TGTGCCACCAGCAGAGCGAACACCGGGGAGCTGTTTTTT
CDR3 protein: CATSRANTGELFF

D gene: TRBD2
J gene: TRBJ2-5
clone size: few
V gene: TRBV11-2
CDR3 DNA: TGTGCCAGCAGCTTAGAAGGGTCAACTAGCGGGGTTTATGAAGAGACCCAGTACTTC
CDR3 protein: CASSLEGSTSGVYEETQYF

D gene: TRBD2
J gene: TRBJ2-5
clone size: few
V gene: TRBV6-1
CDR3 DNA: TGTGCCAGCAGTACCGTGACTAGCGGGGGGGCAAGGGAGACCCAGTACTTC
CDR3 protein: CASSTVTSGGARETQYF

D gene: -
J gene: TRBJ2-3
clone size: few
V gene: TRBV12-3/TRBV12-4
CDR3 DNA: TGTGCCGGGCGGGCAGGGAGCACAGATACGCAGTATTTT
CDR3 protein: CAGRAGSTDTQYF

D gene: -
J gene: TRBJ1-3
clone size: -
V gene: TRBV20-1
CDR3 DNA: TGCAGTGCTAGAGATGGCCGGGCCACTCGGGGTCACACCATATATTTT
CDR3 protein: CSARDGRATRGHTIYF

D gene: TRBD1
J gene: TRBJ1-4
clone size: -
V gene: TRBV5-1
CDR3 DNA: TGCGCCAGCAGCGGACAGGGCGGGAGGAAAAAACTGTTTTTT
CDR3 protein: CASSGQGGRKKLFF

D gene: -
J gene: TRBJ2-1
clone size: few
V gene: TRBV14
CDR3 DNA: TGTGCCAGCAGCCAAGACTTGGGTTGGGGAGAGAGTAATGAGCAGTTCTTC
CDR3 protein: CASSQDLGWGESNEQFF

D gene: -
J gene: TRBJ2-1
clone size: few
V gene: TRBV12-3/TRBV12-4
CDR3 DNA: TGTGCCAGCAGTAACCGGCCAGAGCAGTTCTTC
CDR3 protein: CASSNRPEQFF

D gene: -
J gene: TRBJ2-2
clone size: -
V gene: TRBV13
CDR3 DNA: TGTGCCAGCAGGGACAGGAACACCGGGGAGCTGTTTTTT
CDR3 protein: CASRDRNTGELFF